Below are 5 T cell receptor beta chains sequenced from a single sample in a study of T cell responses to AZD1222 COVID-19 vaccine. The protocol was immunoSEQ multiplex PCR, while the TCRdb copy is restricted to in-frame clones and leaves out a portion. The table shows about 100,000 clones, with around 90% occurring only once. Source: peripheral blood, taken on day 0 of AZD1222 vaccination. These receptors came from an adult in good health.

The chain has TRBV6-6 and TRBJ2-7; 11 nucleotides line up with TRBD2. The CDR3 extends over 16 amino acids. Germline lookup yields CDR1 MNHNY and CDR2 SVGAGI (reference sequence). V lost 6 bases, J lost 3 bases, and 10 bases stayed unmatched. The CDR3 region is CASSYELAGEVYEQYF. The CDR3 DNA reads TGTGCCAGCAGCTACGAACTAGCGGGAGAAGTCTACGAGCAGTACTTC.

The genes are TRBV20-1 and TRBJ2-1; D may be TRBD1 (6 bases). Per germline, CDR1 DFQATT and CDR2 SNEGSKA (reference sequence). V lost 3 bases to trimming and J lost 6 bases, with 15 bases between them. The CDR3 covers 14 residues. The CDR3 coding sequence is TGCAGTGCTAGTGCAGGGGCCCCCGGCAATGAGCAGTTCTTC. Its translation is CSASAGAPGNEQFF.

The J gene is TRBJ1-2, the V gene TRBV5-4; 10 nucleotides line up with TRBD1. CDR1 is SGHNT, CDR2 YYREEE, per germline (reference sequence). CDR3 length: 14 amino acids. The junction had 8 bases not matched to a gene; V was cut back by 4 bases and J by 8 bases. The CDR3 reads CASSPGTGERGYTF. The CDR3 bases are TGTGCCAGCAGCCCCGGGACAGGGGAGAGGGGCTACACCTTC.

The CDR3 nucleotides read TGTGCCAGCTCCTCCGTGCAGGGGAGTGAAAAACTGTTTTTT. It is translated as CASSSVQGSEKLFF. The chain is built from TRBV18 and TRBJ1-4, with a tentative D call TRBD1 (6 bases). Trimming stripped 6 bases from V and 7 bases from J, with 15 bases between. CDR3 length: 14 residues. The V gene's germline CDR1 is KGHSH and CDR2 LQKENI. Full variable domain (outside the CDR3, taken from reference TRBV18 and TRBJ1-4): NAGVMQNPRHLVRRRGQEARLRCSPMKGHSHVYWYRQLPEEGLKFMVYLQKENIIDESGMPKERFSAEFPKEGPSILRIQQVVRGDSAAYFCASSSVQGSEKLFFGSGTQLSVL.

This clone has only a few counts. This chain links TRBV24-1 with TRBJ2-1; TRBD2 matches at 8 bases. This CDR3 is 15 amino acids long. CDR1 and CDR2 (germline): KGHDR, SFDVKD. V lost 0 bases, J lost 7 bases, and 4 bases stayed unmatched. CDR3 sequence (DNA): TGTGCCACCAGTGATTTGGAGCGGGAGTCAAATGAGCAGTTCTTC. Translation gives CATSDLERESNEQFF.